This T cell receptor beta chain was retrieved from a study of CD8 T cells in ankylosing spondylitis. Points from the study as a whole: Within matched ankylosing spondylitis synovial fluid, disease-linked clones were reportedly significantly enriched. In ankylosing spondylitis blood, a motif of roughly 8 highly homologous TCR beta variants appeared characteristic.

Deletions cut 3 bases from V and 12 bases from J, with 12 bases between. The CDR3 extends over 12 amino acids. Per germline, CDR1 MGHRA and CDR2 YSYEKL. Notes on this clonotype: Its antigen is currently unknown.

MiXCR, run by TCRdb on the 5' RACE reads, gives a single entry per CDR3 protein. Among hundreds of thousands of distinct CDR3 sequences, more than 9.5% were seen once, and the ten largest hold under 7.5%. This chain connects TRBV4-1 to TRBJ2-1; no definite D call. This sequence originates from a male donor with ankylosing spondylitis. The specimen sequenced was blood, either unsorted or a sorted T cell fraction (not recorded which). In nucleotides, the CDR3 is TGCGCCAGCAGCCAGGACGGAGCAGGGCAGTTCTTC. It encodes CASSQDGAGQFF.